Sequencing of this T cell receptor beta chain was carried out in a study of Ad26.COV2.S vaccination and SARS-CoV-2 variants (dated by TCRdb to the early 2020s). About the investigation overall: Vaccine-arm donors were drawn from COV1001, a multicentre, randomized, double-blind, placebo-controlled phase I-IIa trial of Ad26.COV2.S in healthy adults. Participants in the trial were split at random into five groups of five each, receiving low-dose or high-dose Ad26.COV2.S once or twice, or else placebo on both occasions. Blinding of investigators to trial group allocation was maintained during experiments and outcome assessment. A total of roughly 30 samples were included in the TCR-sequenced set, comprising approximately 20 Ad26.COV2.S vaccine recipients, 5 placebo recipients and 8 SARS-CoV-2 convalescent individuals. Dosing of Ad26.COV2.S was intramuscular, at either 5x10^10 or 1x10^11 viral particles, delivered as one shot or as two shots spaced 56 days apart. The specificity and breadth of SARS-CoV-2-reactive T cell receptors after Ad26.COV2.S vaccination were assessed by TCRbeta repertoire sequencing. What the authors observed across the whole study: Higher spike-specific TCR breadth was observed in Ad26.COV2.S recipients than in placebo recipients (P = 0.0014). Comparable non-spike TCR breadth was observed between vaccine and placebo recipients, consistent with only spike being contained in the vaccine. Substantial breadth of spike-specific CD8+ and CD4+ T cell responses was reported after vaccination. According to the authors, total T cell responses may have been underestimated by the TCR breadth and depth analyses. The study was not powered to compare responses between vaccine doses or regimens.

The immunoSEQ Assay was the method used to sequence TCRbeta CDR3 regions. After extraction, genomic DNA underwent amplification by bias-controlled multiplex PCR, followed by high-throughput sequencing. As for how the authors treated the data: To quantify the absolute abundance of every unique TCRbeta CDR3 region, sequences were collapsed and filtered. T cell fraction was estimated by normalization of TCRbeta template counts to usable DNA, with usable DNA being measured through amplification of reference genes present in all nucleated cells. Repertoire TCRs were annotated as SARS-CoV-2-specific when V gene, CDR3 amino acid sequence and J gene were exactly matched to a known reactive TCR set. MIRA supplied the reference SARS-CoV-2 TCR set, which was filtered for enrichment in COVID-19-positive ImmuneCODE repertoires so that public or cross-reactive TCRs were removed. Using the MIRA antigens, annotated TCRs were further analysed by specific ORF or by position within an ORF. Breadth was defined as annotated unique rearrangements over total unique productive rearrangements; depth was the summed frequency of those rearrangements. Group comparisons of TCR breadth used two-sided Wilcoxon rank-sum tests. This immuneACCESS table, as held by TCRdb, lists in-frame sequences with V and J called but not all clones. Of the missing ones, under half trace to an unresolved V gene in checked studies; the others have no known cause. V and J calls and clone size are as listed in that table; D and trimming were resolved from the DNA. The sample yields 360,000 or so clones; around nine tenths were counted once. Jointly, the top ten make up around 1.8% of the sample.

The label giving this sample's treatment or condition can be read as: roughly 19 received Ad26.COV2.S at low or high dose, single or two shots; five or six received placebo; per-sample allocation not given. For vaccine and placebo recipients, repertoires were sequenced using samples collected on day 63 after the first injection. Cohort 1b enrolled some 25 adults aged 18-55 years at a single site in Boston, USA, between 29 July and 7 August 2020. As a vaccine, Ad26.COV2.S was a replication-incompetent adenovirus type 26 vector that expressed a prefusion-stabilized SARS-CoV-2 spike protein derived from the original Wuhan strain. As for this clone: The antigen it binds to is not known. Base qualities were left out, and no much larger clone turns up one base away.

Measured from the cysteine to the phenylalanine, the CDR3 is 16 residues long. The read is trimmed to its CDR3 DNA, 48 bases read in frame from base 1. The CDR1 and CDR2 encoded by the germline V gene are MNHEY and SVGEGT. The junction shows trimming of 5 bases on V and 4 bases on J, and the gene matches do not reach 8 bases of it. The sample consisted of peripheral blood, taken in a trial of Ad26.COV2.S vaccine versus placebo. This receptor was obtained from a person between 18 and 60 years old who received the Ad26.COV2.S COVID-19 vaccine or a placebo. The rearrangement joined TRBV6-2 or TRBV6-3 to TRBJ2-5; the central 12 bases match TRBD2. The DNA sequence is TGTGCCAGCAGTGAGACGGCGGGACTAGCGGGAGAGACCCAGTACTTC. It codes for CASSETAGLAGETQYF.